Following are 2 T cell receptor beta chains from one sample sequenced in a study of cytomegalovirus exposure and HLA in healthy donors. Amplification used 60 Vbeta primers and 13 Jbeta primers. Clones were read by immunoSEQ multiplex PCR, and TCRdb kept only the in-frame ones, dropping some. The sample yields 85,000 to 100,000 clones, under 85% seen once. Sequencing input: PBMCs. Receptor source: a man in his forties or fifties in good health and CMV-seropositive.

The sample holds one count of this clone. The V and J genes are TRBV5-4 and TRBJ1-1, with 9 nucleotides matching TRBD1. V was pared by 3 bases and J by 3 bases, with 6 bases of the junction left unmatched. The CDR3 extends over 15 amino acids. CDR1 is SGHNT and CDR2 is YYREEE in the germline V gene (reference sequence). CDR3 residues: CASSWPTGGDTEAFF. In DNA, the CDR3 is TGTGCCAGCAGCTGGCCGACAGGGGGGGACACTGAAGCTTTCTTT.

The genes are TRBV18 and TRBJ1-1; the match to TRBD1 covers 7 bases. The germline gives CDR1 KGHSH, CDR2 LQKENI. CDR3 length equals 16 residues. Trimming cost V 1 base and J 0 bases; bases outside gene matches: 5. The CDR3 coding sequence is TGTGCCAGCTCACCACAAGGAACAGGGGTGAACACTGAAGCTTTCTTT. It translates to CASSPQGTGVNTEAFF.